Listed below are T cell receptor beta chains from one sample, sequenced in a study of blood T cell repertoires in COVID-19. The method was immunoSEQ multiplex PCR; TCRdb's version includes in-frame clones alone and lacks a portion of them. In the table there are 55,000 to 65,000 clones, 75% to 90% of which are singletons. The sequenced sample consisted of peripheral blood. The source is a human donor with acute or convalescent COVID-19. The donor label of this sample is uncertain. Both conserved end residues are part of each CDR3. The order of the fields is J gene, V gene, clone size, D gene, CDR3 DNA, CDR3 protein. The D gene is left open where the match is weak. The size entry is marked missing in some rows and otherwise reads once, few, many or a size class.

>TRBJ2-7|TRBV19|NA|NA
TGTGCCAGTAGTATCCGGGACAACTACGAGCAGTACTTC
CASSIRDNYEQYF
>TRBJ2-2|TRBV6-6|NA|TRBD2
TGTGCCAGCAGTCCACTTGGACTAGCGCGGAACACCGGGGAGCTGTTTTTT
CASSPLGLARNTGELFF
>TRBJ2-7|TRBV15|once|TRBD1
TGTGCCACCAGCAGAGAAAGACCAGGGGGCCCGTACGAGCAGTACTTC
CATSRERPGGPYEQYF
>TRBJ2-1|TRBV29-1|NA|TRBD2
TGCAGCGCCGATCTCCATTCTAGCGGGAATGATGGGGGGCAGTTCTTC
CSADLHSSGNDGGQFF
>TRBJ2-1|TRBV19|NA|TRBD1
TGTGCCAGTAGCACGGGGCTCACGGCGGGGACAGGCGAGCAGTTCTTC
CASSTGLTAGTGEQFF
>TRBJ1-2|TRBV28|NA|NA
TGTGCCAGCAGTATCCCAAACCAGGGGTTCTACACCTTC
CASSIPNQGFYTF
>TRBJ1-2|TRBV27|NA|TRBD1
TGTGCCAGCAGTTTCTCCGGGACAGGCTATGGCTACACCTTC
CASSFSGTGYGYTF
>TRBJ2-1|TRBV9|NA|NA
TGTGCCAGCAGCCCCCGACCCCACTCGGGGGGCGGGAATGAGCAGTTCTTC
CASSPRPHSGGGNEQFF
>TRBJ1-1|TRBV27|NA|TRBD1
TGTGCCAGCAGTTTATCGGTTGGACAGGGTGGCACTGAAGCTTTCTTT
CASSLSVGQGGTEAFF
>TRBJ1-4|TRBV9|NA|NA
TGTGCCAGCAGCCCAGATCAGGATCAAGAAAAACTGTTTTTT
CASSPDQDQEKLFF
>TRBJ1-5|TRBV6-2/TRBV6-3|NA|NA
TGTGCCAGCAGTTGGGGAGGGAGTGGCAATCAGCCCCAGCATTTT
CASSWGGSGNQPQHF
>TRBJ1-2|TRBV10-3|NA|TRBD1
TGTGCCATCAGTGAGATCGGAGCAGGGGGTGACTATGGCTACACCTTC
CAISEIGAGGDYGYTF
>TRBJ2-1|TRBV5-4|NA|TRBD1
TGTGCCAGCAGCTTGGGGGGGACAGGAACCTACAATGAGCAGTTCTTC
CASSLGGTGTYNEQFF
>TRBJ2-3|TRBV11-3|NA|NA
TGTGCCAGCAGCTCACACACAGATACGCAGTATTTT
CASSSHTDTQYF
>TRBJ2-7|TRBV28|NA|NA
TGTGCCAGCAGTTTTTCACTTGCGGGCCTATCCTACGAGCAGTACTTC
CASSFSLAGLSYEQYF
>TRBJ2-3|TRBV2|once|NA
TGTGCCAGCGGACCGTCTAGCGAGAGCACAGATACGCAGTATTTT
CASGPSSESTDTQYF
>TRBJ1-2|TRBV2|NA|NA
TGTGCCAGCAGTCCGAGGAGGGAGAACTATGGCTACACCTTC
CASSPRRENYGYTF
>TRBJ1-5|TRBV7-8|NA|TRBD1
TGTGCCAGCAGCTTAAGGGACAGGGGGCGCAATCAGCCCCAGCATTTT
CASSLRDRGRNQPQHF
>TRBJ2-3|TRBV6-1|NA|TRBD1
TGTGCCAGCAGTGATCGGGAGGGACAGGGGGGGAGGACGCAGTATTTT
CASSDREGQGGRTQYF
>TRBJ2-1|TRBV28|NA|TRBD2
TGTGCCAGCTGGGGAGGACTAGCGCGGAATGAGCAGTTCTTC
CASWGGLARNEQFF
>TRBJ2-5|TRBV28|NA|NA
TGTGCCAGCAGGGCCTCCGGACTGCCGATGGAGACCCAGTACTTC
CASRASGLPMETQYF
>TRBJ1-6|TRBV28|NA|TRBD1
TGTGCCAGCAGTTTAACAGTCCTGGGGACAGGGGTCAATTCACCCCTCCACTTT
CASSLTVLGTGVNSPLHF
>TRBJ2-7|TRBV18|NA|NA
TGTGCCAGCTCACCATCGGGGGTCCCCTACGAGCAGTACTTC
CASSPSGVPYEQYF
>TRBJ1-5|TRBV28|NA|NA
TGTGCCAGCAGTTCCCCGACGGAGGGCCACAATCAGCCCCAGCATTTT
CASSSPTEGHNQPQHF
>TRBJ1-5|TRBV4-1|few|NA
TGCGCCAGCAGCCAAGATCTTGGAGCTATAGGCAATCAGCCCCAGCATTTT
CASSQDLGAIGNQPQHF
>TRBJ2-1|TRBV30|NA|NA
TGTGCCTGGAGTGTAGGGTTCAGGGGGGATGAGCAGTTCTTC
CAWSVGFRGDEQFF
>TRBJ2-3|TRBV29-1|once|TRBD1
TGCAGCGCCTGGACAGGACCAGATACGCAGTATTTT
CSAWTGPDTQYF
>TRBJ1-1|TRBV28|NA|NA
TGTGCCAGCATCAGTCCTTCAGGGACTGAAGCTTTCTTT
CASISPSGTEAFF
>TRBJ2-4|TRBV9|NA|NA
TGTGCCAGCAGCGTAGTTTCCGGGGGTGAGGCAAACATTCAGTACTTC
CASSVVSGGEANIQYF
>TRBJ2-7|TRBV2|NA|TRBD2
TGTGCCAGCAGAGGAGGACTAGCGAGGGAGCAGTACTTC
CASRGGLAREQYF
>TRBJ2-5|TRBV5-1|NA|NA
TGCGCCAGCAGCTTGGCCGTAGGGACACGGGAGACCCAGTACTTC
CASSLAVGTRETQYF
>TRBJ1-1|TRBV5-1|few|TRBD1
TGCGCCAGCAGCTTTGCTGCCGGGACAGGGGCGCCTGAAGCTTTCTTT
CASSFAAGTGAPEAFF
>TRBJ2-5|TRBV3-1/TRBV3-2|NA|NA
TGTGCCAGCAGCCAAGATAGATCCAGGGGCGGAGAGACCCAGTACTTC
CASSQDRSRGGETQYF
>TRBJ2-7|TRBV2|NA|NA
TGTGCCAGCAGATTAGGTTTAGCGTTCTCCTACGAGCAGTACTTC
CASRLGLAFSYEQYF
>TRBJ2-3|TRBV5-1|NA|TRBD1
TGCGCCAGCAGGACAGGGGGCGGGGCAGATACGCAGTATTTT
CASRTGGGADTQYF
>TRBJ2-7|TRBV5-1|NA|TRBD1
TGCGCCAGCAGTGGACAGGGCTACGAGCAGTACTTC
CASSGQGYEQYF
>TRBJ2-3|TRBV11-2|NA|NA
TGTGCCAGCAGCCTAGTCGGACTTATGACTAGCACAGATACGCAGTATTTT
CASSLVGLMTSTDTQYF
>TRBJ2-1|TRBV28|NA|NA
TGTGCCAGCAGAACAGAGTCGACAAGTTACAATGAGCAGTTCTTC
CASRTESTSYNEQFF
>TRBJ1-3|TRBV5-5|NA|NA
TGTGCCAGCAGCTCCCTACAGGGAAACACCATATATTTT
CASSSLQGNTIYF
>TRBJ1-4|TRBV28|NA|NA
TGTGCCAGCAGAGCATTTCCAAGAACCGAAAAACTGTTTTTT
CASRAFPRTEKLFF
>TRBJ2-2|TRBV7-9|NA|NA
TGTGCCAGCAGCCAACTGACAGGGAACACCGGGGAGCTGTTTTTT
CASSQLTGNTGELFF
>TRBJ2-3|TRBV10-2|NA|NA
TGCGCCAGCAGTGAGTCAAAACTAGCCCTTAGCACAGATACGCAGTATTTT
CASSESKLALSTDTQYF
>TRBJ1-2|TRBV6-5|NA|NA
TGTGCCAGCGAGAAAGTCGGACAGAACTATGGCTACACCTTC
CASEKVGQNYGYTF
>TRBJ1-1|TRBV2|NA|TRBD1
TGTGCCAGCAGTGGGCAGGGGGCGTTTGGGACTGAAGCTTTCTTT
CASSGQGAFGTEAFF
>TRBJ1-3|TRBV12-3/TRBV12-4|NA|NA
TGTGCCGGAGGTTCTTCTGGAAACACCATATATTTT
CAGGSSGNTIYF
>TRBJ2-2|TRBV5-1|NA|NA
TGCGCCAGCAGCCCCGGGGGGAACACCGGGGAGCTGTTTTTT
CASSPGGNTGELFF
>TRBJ2-3|TRBV12-3/TRBV12-4|NA|NA
TGTGCCAGCACCATGACAGATACGCAGTATTTT
CASTMTDTQYF
>TRBJ1-5|TRBV10-1|NA|NA
TGCGCCAGCAGCCCTGGGGGAGGGCCTCAGCCCCAGCATTTT
CASSPGGGPQPQHF
>TRBJ2-3|TRBV5-4|NA|TRBD2
TGTGCCAGCAGCTCCGACCGGGGGGGCCCCGCAGATACGCAGTATTTT
CASSSDRGGPADTQYF
>TRBJ2-3|TRBV24-1|few|TRBD2
TGTGCCACCGGAGGACGAGCGGGAATGAATACGCAGTATTTT
CATGGRAGMNTQYF
>TRBJ2-6|TRBV10-3|NA|TRBD2
TGTGCCATCAGTGAGTCGATGGGACTAGCGGGGGGTCTTTCTGGGGCCAACGTCCTGACTTTC
CAISESMGLAGGLSGANVLTF